This T cell receptor beta chain was identified in a study of esophageal squamous cell carcinoma under preoperative chemotherapy. Study results and caveats: Peripheral T cells showed a significant TCR diversity increase after chemotherapy, unlike tumor-infiltrating lymphocytes. Post-treatment tumor-infiltrating lymphocytes appeared partly derived from peripheral T cells migrating into the tumor. Clonal contraction, more than amplification, hit abundant clones after paclitaxel-nedaplatin.

Indicated time point: after preoperative PTX-NDP chemotherapy. Preoperative chemotherapy with paclitaxel-nedaplatin was given to patients before surgery. TCRdb used MiXCR to reprocess the PCR reads, holding one entry per CDR3 protein. The profile shows 30,000 to 35,000 distinct CDR3 sequences, around 50% of them singletons. This clonotype was counted ten times or more. Its specificity is unknown. This CDR3 contains 13 residues. CDR1 and CDR2 (germline): SGHKS, YYEKEE (reference sequence). V shed 4 bases and J shed 3 bases, with 10 bases lying between them. The biological material was taken from a patient given preoperative chemotherapy. This clonotype originated in a human donor with esophageal squamous cell carcinoma. The donor label of this sample is uncertain. J is TRBJ1-1 and V is TRBV5-5, with D possibly matching TRBD1 (6 bases). CDR3 region: CASSVQGDTEAFF. Here the CDR3 DNA reads TGTGCCAGCAGCGTACAGGGTGACACTGAAGCTTTCTTT.